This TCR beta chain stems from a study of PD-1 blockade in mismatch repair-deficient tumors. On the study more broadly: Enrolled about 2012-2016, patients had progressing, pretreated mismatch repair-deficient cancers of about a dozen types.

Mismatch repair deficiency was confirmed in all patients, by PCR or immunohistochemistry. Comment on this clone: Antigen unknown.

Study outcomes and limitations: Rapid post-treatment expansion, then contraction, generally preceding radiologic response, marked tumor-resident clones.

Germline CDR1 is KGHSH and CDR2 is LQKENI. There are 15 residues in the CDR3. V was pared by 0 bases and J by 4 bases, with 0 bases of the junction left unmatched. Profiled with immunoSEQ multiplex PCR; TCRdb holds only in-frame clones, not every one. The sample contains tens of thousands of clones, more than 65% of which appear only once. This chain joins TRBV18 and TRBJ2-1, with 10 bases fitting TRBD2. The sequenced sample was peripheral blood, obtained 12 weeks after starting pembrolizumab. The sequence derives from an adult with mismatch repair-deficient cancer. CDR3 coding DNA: TGTGCCAGCTCACCACCGACTAGCGGGTACAATGAGCAGTTCTTC. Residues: CASSPPTSGYNEQFF.